These T cell receptor beta chains were read from a single sample in a study of identical twins. TCRdb reprocessed the 5' RACE reads with MiXCR, giving one entry per CDR3 protein. Of about 160,000 distinct CDR3 sequences listed, roughly 3.3% were seen once; the top ten hold 8.1%. Material: memory T cells sorted from blood. These receptors originate from a man younger than 30 in good health. The CDR3 runs from the conserved cysteine through the conserved F or W. A D gene is named only where the DNA matches it firmly. The size field is filled for only some rows; it gives once, few, many or a size class.

j_call v_call cdr3_length clone_size d_call cdr3_aa cdr3_nt
TRBJ2-1 TRBV5-1 13 many NA CASRDTGYNEQFF TGCGCCAGCAGGGATACAGGTTACAATGAGCAGTTCTTC
TRBJ2-6 TRBV5-6 18 many NA CASSLGVWTAPGANVLTF TGTGCCAGCAGCTTGGGGGTTTGGACCGCCCCAGGGGCCAACGTCCTGACTTTC
TRBJ1-4 TRBV29-1 14 many NA CSAQGATTNEKLFF TGCAGCGCACAGGGAGCCACAACTAATGAAAAACTGTTTTTT
TRBJ2-1 TRBV5-1 14 many NA CASSSDFTTGEQFF TGCGCCAGCAGCTCGGACTTTACAACCGGTGAGCAGTTCTTC
TRBJ2-1 TRBV11-3 18 many TRBD2 CASSLVGTSVSSYNEQFF TGTGCCAGCAGCTTAGTCGGGACTAGCGTTAGCTCCTACAATGAGCAGTTCTTC
TRBJ2-2 TRBV28 16 few TRBD2 CASTYSGRAGTGELFF TGTGCCAGCACGTATAGCGGGAGGGCCGGTACCGGGGAGCTGTTTTTT
TRBJ2-7 TRBV5-1 14 few NA CASSFSAGAYEQYF TGCGCCAGCAGCTTTTCAGCCGGGGCGTACGAGCAGTACTTC
TRBJ1-2 TRBV20-1 13 many NA CSARAGARYGYTF TGCAGTGCTAGGGCGGGGGCGCGTTATGGCTACACCTTC
TRBJ2-3 TRBV18 16 many NA CASSPRAGGYTDTQYF TGTGCCAGCTCACCACGCGCCGGCGGATACACAGATACGCAGTATTTT
TRBJ1-2 TRBV4-1 16 many NA CASSQDSVGRSYGYTF TGCGCCAGCAGCCAAGATTCAGTGGGGCGCTCCTATGGCTACACCTTC
TRBJ2-5 TRBV20-1 12 many NA CSVIQEGETQYF TGCAGTGTGATTCAGGAGGGGGAGACCCAGTACTTC
TRBJ2-6 TRBV20-1 14 many NA CSARIYSGANVLTF TGCAGTGCTAGAATTTATTCTGGGGCCAACGTCCTGACTTTC
TRBJ1-1 TRBV5-1 19 many TRBD1 CASSQRDQGEARMNTEAFF TGCGCCAGCAGCCAGCGGGACCAGGGGGAGGCTCGCATGAACACTGAAGCTTTCTTT
TRBJ2-1 TRBV4-1 16 many NA CASSQQGVSSYNEQFF TGCGCCAGCAGCCAACAAGGAGTGAGCTCCTACAATGAGCAGTTCTTC
TRBJ2-5 TRBV15 16 many TRBD2 CATRGLTSGSSETQYF TGTGCCACCAGGGGATTGACTAGCGGGAGTTCAGAGACCCAGTACTTC
TRBJ2-4 TRBV12-3/TRBV12-4 13 many TRBD2 CASSFGGGDIQYF TGTGCCAGCAGTTTTGGGGGAGGGGACATTCAGTACTTC
TRBJ1-2 TRBV11-2 14 many NA CASSPDRPSGGYTF TGTGCCAGCAGCCCGGACAGACCCTCCGGCGGCTACACCTTC
TRBJ1-4 TRBV29-1 13 few NA CSAVRGANEKLFF TGCAGCGCCGTAAGAGGAGCTAATGAAAAACTGTTTTTT
TRBJ2-1 TRBV6-5 15 many TRBD1 CASSYRTGSYNEQFF TGTGCCAGCAGTTACCGGACAGGGTCCTACAATGAGCAGTTCTTC
TRBJ2-2 TRBV7-8 12 many NA CASSHATGELFF TGTGCCAGCAGCCACGCCACCGGGGAGCTGTTTTTT
TRBJ1-4 TRBV10-3 15 many NA CATKGPGTRDEKLFF TGTGCCACCAAGGGCCCTGGGACCAGGGATGAAAAACTGTTTTTT
TRBJ1-3 TRBV18 12 few NA CASSSGGNTIYF TGTGCCAGCTCATCTGGAGGAAACACCATATATTTT
TRBJ2-1 TRBV20-1 15 many TRBD2 CSAIQTSGGYNEQFF TGCAGTGCTATACAGACTAGCGGAGGGTACAATGAGCAGTTCTTC
TRBJ1-4 TRBV7-6 14 many NA CASSPDSSNEKLFF TGTGCCAGCAGCCCAGACAGCTCTAATGAAAAACTGTTTTTT
TRBJ1-1 TRBV24-1 13 NA NA CATRKGLNTEAFF TGTGCCACCAGGAAGGGCCTGAACACTGAAGCTTTCTTT
TRBJ1-2 TRBV20-1 12 NA TRBD1 CSASGQAYGYTF TGCAGTGCTTCGGGACAGGCCTATGGCTACACCTTC
TRBJ2-1 TRBV7-2 15 many TRBD2 CASSLVSSGRNEQFF TGTGCCAGCAGCTTAGTTTCTAGCGGGAGGAATGAGCAGTTCTTC
TRBJ2-7 TRBV11-1 14 few TRBD1 CASSSRTGGYEQYF TGTGCCAGCAGCTCCCGGACAGGGGGCTACGAGCAGTACTTC
TRBJ2-4 TRBV5-5 13 many NA CASSFSFSGLHTF TGTGCCAGCAGCTTTAGCTTTTCGGGACTCCACACCTTC
TRBJ2-1 TRBV25-1 13 many TRBD2 CASTLAGDNEQFF TGTGCCAGCACACTAGCGGGAGACAATGAGCAGTTCTTC
TRBJ1-4 TRBV28 15 many NA CASSLFRGTNEKLFF TGTGCCAGCAGTTTATTCAGGGGCACTAATGAAAAACTGTTTTTT
TRBJ1-5 TRBV18 18 many TRBD1 CASSPPNQGPGQGQPQHF TGTGCCAGCTCACCACCAAACCAAGGCCCGGGACAGGGACAGCCCCAGCATTTT
TRBJ2-3 TRBV4-3 15 many NA CASSLGLRGTDTQYF TGCGCCAGCAGCCTTGGGTTAAGGGGCACAGATACGCAGTATTTT
TRBJ2-3 TRBV28 13 many NA CASSPPAGDTQYF TGTGCCAGCAGCCCCCCCGCAGGGGATACGCAGTATTTT
TRBJ1-3 TRBV5-1 16 many NA CASSLDRPSSGNTIYF TGCGCCAGCAGCTTGGACAGGCCCAGCTCTGGAAACACCATATATTTT
TRBJ2-3 TRBV5-1 18 NA TRBD2 CASQLRASGAWSTDTQYF TGCGCCAGCCAACTCAGGGCTAGCGGGGCTTGGAGCACAGATACGCAGTATTTT
TRBJ2-1 TRBV20-1 15 many TRBD2 CSAPRPAGRYNEQFF TGCAGTGCCCCTCGGCCAGCGGGACGTTACAATGAGCAGTTCTTC
TRBJ1-4 TRBV29-1 13 many TRBD1 CSGTGSTNEKLFF TGCAGCGGGACAGGCTCTACTAATGAAAAACTGTTTTTT
TRBJ1-4 TRBV6-1 16 few TRBD1 CASSDFSDRAYEKLFF TGTGCCAGCAGTGATTTTTCTGACAGGGCGTACGAAAAACTGTTTTTT
TRBJ2-1 TRBV5-1 16 many TRBD2 CASIPSPSGRFGEQFF TGCGCCAGCATCCCTTCCCCCAGCGGGAGGTTCGGTGAGCAGTTCTTC
TRBJ2-1 TRBV20-1 12 NA NA CSAETTRNEQFF TGCAGTGCGGAAACGACCCGGAATGAGCAGTTCTTC
TRBJ2-5 TRBV5-1 14 many NA CASGIGAYQETQYF TGCGCCAGCGGTATCGGGGCCTACCAAGAGACCCAGTACTTC
TRBJ2-5 TRBV5-1 15 many NA CASSLDTGSQETQYF TGCGCCAGCAGCTTGGATACAGGATCCCAAGAGACCCAGTACTTC
TRBJ2-2 TRBV4-3 17 many TRBD2 CASSQDLGAGGSGELFF TGCGCCAGCAGCCAAGATCTGGGAGCGGGAGGCTCCGGGGAGCTGTTTTTT
TRBJ2-3 TRBV27 13 many NA CASTSLRNPQQYF TGTGCCAGCACGTCCCTAAGAAACCCGCAACAGTATTTT
TRBJ1-2 TRBV12-3/TRBV12-4 13 many NA CASSLAVGVGYTF TGTGCCAGCAGTTTAGCGGTGGGAGTTGGCTACACCTTC
TRBJ2-6 TRBV27 15 NA NA CASSLTLAGANVLTF TGTGCCAGCAGTTTAACGCTCGCTGGGGCCAACGTCCTGACTTTC
TRBJ1-5 TRBV6-1 12 many NA CASRDGGAPQHF TGTGCCAGCAGGGACGGCGGTGCGCCCCAGCATTTT
TRBJ2-7 TRBV5-6 15 many TRBD2 CASSYGLAGDYEQYF TGTGCCAGCAGCTACGGACTAGCGGGAGACTACGAGCAGTACTTC
TRBJ2-3 TRBV11-2 13 many NA CASSRPLTDTQYF TGTGCCAGCAGCCGACCTCTCACAGATACGCAGTATTTT
TRBJ2-2 TRBV9 17 many TRBD2 CASSGGLAGGVTGELFF TGTGCCAGCAGCGGCGGACTAGCGGGAGGGGTGACCGGGGAGCTGTTTTTT
TRBJ2-5 TRBV20-1 16 many TRBD2 CSASPKTSGREETQYF TGCAGTGCTTCCCCAAAGACTAGCGGGAGGGAAGAGACCCAGTACTTC
TRBJ2-7 TRBV24-1 15 NA NA CATSDPVGGWGEQYF TGTGCCACCAGTGACCCTGTCGGGGGATGGGGCGAGCAGTACTTC
TRBJ2-1 TRBV20-1 16 many TRBD2 CSADSTGTSGRPEQFF TGCAGTGCAGACTCGACCGGGACTAGCGGGAGGCCTGAGCAGTTCTTC
TRBJ2-1 TRBV9 15 many NA CASSVVGSSADEQFF TGTGCCAGCAGCGTAGTCGGTAGCTCAGCGGATGAGCAGTTCTTC
TRBJ2-2 TRBV6-5 16 many TRBD2 CASSYFRGGNTGELFF TGTGCCAGCAGTTACTTTCGCGGGGGGAACACCGGGGAGCTGTTTTTT